Below are 27 T cell receptor beta chains sequenced from a single sample in a study of cytomegalovirus exposure and HLA in healthy donors. Vbeta (60) and Jbeta (13) primers were used in the PCR. This table comes from immunoSEQ multiplex PCR, and its TCRdb copy is limited to in-frame clones, with some not included. There are around 170,000 clones in the sample; 60% to 85% occur only once, and around 1.6% lies in the top ten. The sequencing input was PBMCs. These receptors were taken from a man younger than 30 in good health and CMV-seronegative.

This clone was detected once. The chain joins TRBV10-1 to TRBJ2-7, with a tentative D call TRBD2 (6 bases). V lost 9 bases to trimming and J lost 1 base, with 25 bases between them. Germline V gene data show CDR1 as WNHNN and CDR2 as SYGVQD (reference sequence). This CDR3 has 17 amino acids. For the CDR3, the DNA is TGCGCCAGTAAGACTGCGGGACCCCCCATCCTATCCTACGAGCAGTACTTC. This translates into CASKTAGPPILSYEQYF.

The chain has TRBV5-1 and TRBJ1-6; no firm D call. Germline loops: CDR1 SGHRS, CDR2 YFSETQ. The CDR3 runs to 14 residues. V gave up 0 bases and J gave up 5 bases, with 6 bases separating them. DNA for the CDR3: TGCGCCAGCAGCTTGGGTTCCAATAATTCACCCCTCCACTTT. Translation: CASSLGSNNSPLHF.

This chain connects TRBV10-3 to TRBJ2-3, with 9 bases identical to TRBD2. J was trimmed by 9 bases and V by 8 bases; bases with no gene match: 12. The germline CDR1 and CDR2 sequences are ENHRY and SYGVKD. The CDR3 runs to 14 residues. The CDR3 region is CAIYTGAAGGTQYF. Written as DNA, the CDR3 is TGTGCCATCTACACGGGGGCGGCGGGGGGGACGCAGTATTTT.

This clone was detected only once. V usage is TRBV14 and J usage is TRBJ2-2; a possible D gene is TRBD2 (6 bases). The CDR3 is 13 residues long. Germline loops: CDR1 SGHDN, CDR2 FVKESK. With 1 base removed from V and 6 bases from J, the gap between germline ends came to 6 bases. CDR3 protein: CASSQGGAGELFF. The CDR3 region has the DNA TGTGCCAGCAGCCAAGGGGGGGCCGGGGAGCTGTTTTTT. The complete variable domain, with remaining parts taken from reference TRBV14 and TRBJ2-2, reads EAGVTQFPSHSVIEKGQTVTLRCDPISGHDNLYWYRRVMGKEIKFLLHFVKESKQDESGMPNNRFLAERTGGTYSTLKVQPAELEDSGVYFCASSQGGAGELFFGEGSRLTVL.

This clone was seen a few times. In nucleotides, the CDR3 is TGTGCCAGCAGCTTGGGAGGGAACTATGGCTACACCTTC. Its translation is CASSLGGNYGYTF. The chain employs TRBV5-8 and TRBJ1-2; D call uncertain. Trimming stripped 0 bases from V and 2 bases from J, with 5 bases between. This CDR3 spans 13 amino acids. Germline CDR1 is SGHTS and CDR2 is YDEGEE.

J is TRBJ2-3 and V is TRBV25-1; TRBD2 agrees at 9 bases. The CDR3 totals 16 residues. Germline CDR1 is MGHDK and CDR2 is SYGVNS. Unmatched junction bases numbered 8, after V lost 2 bases and J lost 5 bases. The CDR3 sequence: CASSENRGGAKDTQYF. In DNA form, the CDR3 reads TGTGCCAGCAGTGAAAATCGCGGGGGGGCCAAAGATACGCAGTATTTT.

The chain links TRBV6-5 to TRBJ1-5; D not resolved. The germline gives CDR1 MNHEY, CDR2 SVGAGI. V lost 7 bases, J lost 3 bases, and 16 bases lay in between. The CDR3 length is 15 residues. The CDR3 protein is CASTLPSIFNQPQHF. CDR3 DNA sequence: TGTGCCAGCACCCTACCAAGCATTTTCAATCAGCCCCAGCATTTT.

The rearrangement joins TRBV25-1 to TRBJ1-1; 7 bases line up with TRBD1. V dropped 4 bases and J dropped 9; count of bases not matched to a gene: 2. Looked up from germline, CDR1 is MGHDK and CDR2 is SYGVNS. The CDR3 consists of 11 residues. In DNA form, the CDR3 reads TGTGCCAGCAGTGGACAGGGAAAAGCTTTCTTT. Protein: CASSGQGKAFF.

This chain connects TRBV9 to TRBJ1-3; D possibly corresponds to TRBD1 (5 bases). Germline V gene data show CDR1 as SGDLS and CDR2 as YYNGEE. The CDR3 is made up of 16 amino acids. Deletions cut 1 base from V and 0 bases from J, with 11 bases between. The CDR3 here is CASSVSDGGSGNTIYF. The CDR3 nucleotides are TGTGCCAGCAGCGTATCGGACGGGGGCTCTGGAAACACCATATATTTT.

The rearrangement uses TRBV9 and TRBJ1-6; D is ambiguous. Germline V gene sequence: CDR1 SGDLS, CDR2 YYNGEE. V was trimmed by 0 bases and J by 7 bases, leaving 8 bases between them. The CDR3 sequence is 14 residues long. The CDR3 nucleotides are TGTGCCAGCAGCGTAGATCCCGGGAATTCACCCCTCCACTTT. Its protein is CASSVDPGNSPLHF.

The chain has TRBV7-9 and TRBJ2-1; no definite D call. Trimming took off 2 bases at V and 0 bases at J, with 8 bases between the two ends. Germline assignment: CDR1 SEHNR and CDR2 FQNEAQ (reference sequence). CDR3 length: 15 amino acids. The DNA of the CDR3 is TGTGCCAGCAGCTTAATACAACCCTCCTACAATGAGCAGTTCTTC. Protein product: CASSLIQPSYNEQFF.

The rearrangement joins TRBV18 to TRBJ2-1; 10 nucleotides match TRBD2. V dropped 2 bases and J dropped 6; count of bases not matched to a gene: 7. Per germline, CDR1 KGHSH and CDR2 LQKENI. CDR3 length: 16 residues. The CDR3 sequence: CASSPAIAGGGNEQFF. In nucleotides, the CDR3 is TGTGCCAGCTCACCAGCAATAGCGGGGGGAGGCAATGAGCAGTTCTTC.

This CDR3 reads CASSLGSSGGLGGETQYF. CDR3 nucleotide sequence: TGTGCCAGCAGCTTAGGGTCTAGCGGGGGCCTAGGGGGAGAGACCCAGTACTTC. The V gene is TRBV7-6, the J gene TRBJ2-5, with 10 bases fitting TRBD2. In germline, CDR1 is SGHVS, CDR2 FNYEAQ. The trim removed 1 base at V and 4 bases at J, leaving 12 bases unmatched. The CDR3 consists of 18 residues.

The chain carries TRBV6-1 and TRBJ1-2; D perhaps matches TRBD1 (6 bases). Trimming pared 7 bases from V and 0 bases from J, leaving 12 bases between. CDR3 length: 14 residues. Germline values: CDR1 MNHNS, CDR2 SASEGT. The CDR3 spells CASTSGEANYGYTF. CDR3 DNA sequence: TGTGCCAGCACCTCAGGGGAAGCTAACTATGGCTACACCTTC.

In its sample, this clone was seen a few times. V gene TRBV5-4 combines with J gene TRBJ2-4; 11 bases are shared with TRBD2. With V trimmed by 4 bases and J by 3 bases, 3 bases remained unmatched. CDR1 and CDR2 (germline): SGHNT, YYREEE (reference sequence). The CDR3 has 15 residues. CDR3 amino acids: CASSPGTSGKNIQYF. Here the CDR3 DNA reads TGTGCCAGCAGCCCCGGGACTAGCGGCAAAAACATTCAGTACTTC.

The rearrangement uses TRBV5-1 and TRBJ2-1; 11 bases fit TRBD1. J lost 6 bases, V lost 0 bases, and 2 bases had no gene match. The CDR3 consists of 15 residues. Looked up from germline, CDR1 is SGHRS and CDR2 is YFSETQ. Written as DNA, the CDR3 is TGCGCCAGCAGCTTGGCCGGGACAGGGGGCAATGAGCAGTTCTTC. Its translation: CASSLAGTGGNEQFF.

Worth noting for this clone: This specimen includes other DNA sequences encoding the same CDR3. The V gene is TRBV7-9, the J gene TRBJ2-7; TRBD2 is a possible D gene (6 bases). Trimming removed 1 base from V and 5 bases from J, with 12 bases in between. The CDR3 has 14 residues. The V gene's germline CDR1 is SEHNR and CDR2 FQNEAQ (reference sequence). The CDR3 here is CASSLGGDLHEQYF. CDR3 DNA: TGTGCCAGCAGCTTAGGGGGGGATTTACACGAGCAGTACTTC.

The genes are TRBV7-8 and TRBJ1-1; weak D call: TRBD1 (6 bases). V lost 6 bases, J lost 1 base, and 15 bases lay in between. The CDR3 loop spans 15 amino acids. Germline CDR1 is SGHVS and CDR2 is FQNEAQ. This CDR3 is CASSRGGLQNTEAFF. The CDR3 region has the DNA TGTGCCAGCAGTAGGGGGGGTCTTCAGAACACTGAAGCTTTCTTT.

The chain has TRBV7-9 and TRBJ2-7; 7 bases are shared with TRBD2. The trim removed 4 bases at V and 3 bases at J, leaving 0 bases unmatched. The CDR3 has 12 amino acids. Germline CDR1 SEHNR, CDR2 FQNEAQ (reference sequence). CDR3 coding DNA: TGTGCCAGCAGCTGGGGGGGCTACGAGCAGTACTTC. It translates to CASSWGGYEQYF. The variable domain in full, with the rest retrieved from reference TRBV7-9 and TRBJ2-7, is DTGVSQNPRHKITKRGQNVTFRCDPISEHNRLYWYRQTLGQGPEFLTYFQNEAQLEKSRLLSDRFSAERPKGSFSTLEIQRTEQGDSAMYLCASSWGGYEQYFGPGTRLTVT.

On this clone itself: Other DNA sequences in this specimen translate into the identical CDR3. This chain joins TRBV6-1 and TRBJ1-5; 10 bases align to TRBD1. Per germline, CDR1 MNHNS and CDR2 SASEGT. The CDR3 contains 15 residues. V shed 9 bases, J shed 2 bases, and the junction held 7 bases outside the gene matches. CDR3 sequence (DNA): TGTGCCAGTAACCCGACAGGGGGCGGCAATCAGCCCCAGCATTTT. Its translation is CASNPTGGGNQPQHF.

The chain carries TRBV6-6 and TRBJ1-5; the match to TRBD1 covers 7 bases. CDR3 length: 13 residues. V dropped 5 bases and J dropped 6; count of bases not matched to a gene: 4. Germline loops: CDR1 MNHNY, CDR2 SVGAGI (reference sequence). The CDR3 reads CASSPTGSQPQHF. CDR3 DNA sequence: TGTGCCAGCAGTCCGACAGGGAGTCAGCCCCAGCATTTT.

This chain's CDR3 is CASSETGQLSYEQYF. CDR3 coding DNA: TGTGCCAGCAGCGAAACCGGACAGCTCTCCTACGAGCAGTACTTC. The gene calls are TRBV9 and TRBJ2-7; tentative D call: TRBD1 (6 bases). CDR3 length equals 15 residues. Germline loops: CDR1 SGDLS, CDR2 YYNGEE. V dropped 3 bases and J dropped 0 bases, with 13 bases sitting between them.

This clone was seen a single time. This chain joins TRBV5-1 and TRBJ1-4, with a tentative D call TRBD1 (5 bases). Germline V CDR1 and CDR2: SGHRS, YFSETQ. V was clipped by 4 bases and J by 4 bases, with 11 bases between them. There are 14 residues in the CDR3. The chain's CDR3 is CASSPQGYNEKLFF. In DNA form, the CDR3 reads TGCGCCAGCAGCCCCCAGGGATATAATGAAAAACTGTTTTTT. The full variable domain, its missing parts supplied by reference TRBV5-1 and TRBJ1-4, is KAGVTQTPRYLIKTRGQQVTLSCSPISGHRSVSWYQQTPGQGLQFLFEYFSETQRNKGNFPGRFSGRQFSNSRSEMNVSTLELGDSALYLCASSPQGYNEKLFFGSGTQLSVL.

The gene calls are TRBV4-1 and TRBJ1-1, with D possibly TRBD1 on 6 matching bases. This CDR3 contains 15 residues. V was cut by 0 bases and J by 5 bases, with 13 bases left in between. From germline, CDR1 is MGHRA and CDR2 YSYEKL. The CDR3 nucleotides are TGCGCCAGCAGCCAAGAAGGGGGGGCTTATACTGAAGCTTTCTTT. Protein: CASSQEGGAYTEAFF.

This clone was observed once. The V and J genes are TRBV27 and TRBJ1-2, with 8 nucleotides matching TRBD1. The CDR3 spans 15 residues. The V and J ends lost 5 bases and 2 bases, in that order; junction bases with no gene match: 7. The germline V gene encodes CDR1 MNHEY and CDR2 SMNVEV (reference sequence). CDR3 in DNA: TGTGCCAGCAGTCGCCCAGGGGGCGGAAACTATGGCTACACCTTC. This gives the protein CASSRPGGGNYGYTF.

This clone is a singleton in its sample. The CDR3 sequence: CASSQEGDTGVGGSYQPQHF. In DNA form, the CDR3 reads TGCGCCAGCAGCCAAGAGGGGGATACAGGGGTCGGTGGCTCGTATCAGCCCCAGCATTTT. The J gene is TRBJ1-5, the V gene TRBV4-1; TRBD1 matches at 7 bases. CDR1 and CDR2 from the germline V gene are MGHRA and YSYEKL. The CDR3 has 20 amino acids. The V and J ends lost 0 bases and 5 bases, in that order; junction bases with no gene match: 19.

CDR3 DNA: TGTGCCACCAGCAGAGATGACGGGACAGGACCCTACGAGCAGTACTTC. Translated, it gives CATSRDDGTGPYEQYF. This chain connects TRBV15 to TRBJ2-7, with 8 bases matching TRBD1. V lost 0 bases and J lost 2; bases outside the gene matches: 6. CDR3 length: 16 residues. CDR1 and CDR2 from the germline V gene are LNHNV and YYDKDF (reference sequence). Looking up the rest from reference TRBV15 and TRBJ2-7 gives the full variable domain: DAMVIQNPRYQVTQFGKPVTLSCSQTLNHNVMYWYQQKSSQAPKLLFHYYDKDFNNEADTPDNFQSRRPNTSFCFLDIRSPGLGDTAMYLCATSRDDGTGPYEQYFGPGTRLTVT.